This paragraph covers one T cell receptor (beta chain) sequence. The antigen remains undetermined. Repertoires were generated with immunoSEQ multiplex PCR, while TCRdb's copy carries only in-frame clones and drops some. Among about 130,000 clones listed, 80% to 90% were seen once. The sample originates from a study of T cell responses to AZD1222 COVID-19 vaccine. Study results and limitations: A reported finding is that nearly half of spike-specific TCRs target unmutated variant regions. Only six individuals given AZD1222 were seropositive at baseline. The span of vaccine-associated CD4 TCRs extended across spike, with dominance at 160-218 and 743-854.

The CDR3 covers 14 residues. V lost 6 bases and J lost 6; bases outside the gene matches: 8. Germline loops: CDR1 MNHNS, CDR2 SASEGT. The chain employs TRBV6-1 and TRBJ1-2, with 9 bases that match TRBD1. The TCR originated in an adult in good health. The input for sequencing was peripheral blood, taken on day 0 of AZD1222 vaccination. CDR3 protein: CASSSTDRGDGYTF. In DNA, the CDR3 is TGTGCCAGCAGCTCAACAGACAGGGGGGATGGCTACACCTTC.